The 29 T cell receptor beta chains given below trace back to one sample, sequenced in a study of blood T cell repertoires in COVID-19 (dated by TCRdb to 2019 to 2021). To prepare the library, the immunoSEQ multiplex PCR assay was applied. TCRdb re-hosts the immuneACCESS table, in-frame sequences only. Its copies lack some clones; in the studies checked, an unresolved V gene accounts for under half of them, and the cause for the rest is not known. Present in this sample are 350,000 to 400,000 clones, approximately 88% of which were seen just once. Of the sample, around 3% is held by the ten largest clones. The sequencing sample was made of peripheral blood. The receptors were gathered from a woman between 25 and 40 years old with COVID-19, enrolled during active disease.

This rearrangement joins TRBV6-2 or TRBV6-3 to TRBJ1-2; D ambiguous. Germline V gene data show CDR1 as MNHEY and CDR2 as SVGEGT. The V and J ends lost 8 bases and 2 bases respectively, with 9 bases between them. The CDR3 consists of 12 residues. CDR3 coding DNA: TGTGCCAGCGGCCAGAGCAACTATGGCTACACCTTC. It encodes CASGQSNYGYTF.

V and J are TRBV19 and TRBJ1-5; possible D gene TRBD1, 5 bases. CDR3 length equals 15 residues. Germline CDR1 reads LNHDA; CDR2 reads SQIVND (reference sequence). With 3 bases removed from V and 6 bases from J, the gap between germline ends came to 15 bases. The CDR3 region has the DNA TGTGCCAGTAGTATTGGGTTTGGAGGGGCTCAGCCCCAGCATTTT. Translation: CASSIGFGGAQPQHF.

CDR3 in DNA: TGTGCCAGCAGCTTTCTAGCGGGCTACGAGCAGTACTTC. Translated: CASSFLAGYEQYF. The genes are TRBV7-9 and TRBJ2-7, with 8 positions matching TRBD2. The CDR3 has 13 residues. Germline V lookup: CDR1 SEHNR, CDR2 FQNEAQ (reference sequence). Trimming cost V 3 bases and J 3 bases; bases outside gene matches: 1. The full variable domain, its missing parts supplied by reference TRBV7-9 and TRBJ2-7, is DTGVSQNPRHKITKRGQNVTFRCDPISEHNRLYWYRQTLGQGPEFLTYFQNEAQLEKSRLLSDRFSAERPKGSFSTLEIQRTEQGDSAMYLCASSFLAGYEQYFGPGTRLTVT.

The chain has TRBV30 and TRBJ2-5; 10 bases agree with TRBD2. The CDR3 spans 14 residues. Germline trimming cut 4 bases from V and 5 bases from J; bases unmatched to any gene: 7. Per the germline V gene, CDR1 is GTSNPN and CDR2 is SVGIG (reference sequence). The CDR3 DNA sequence: TGTGCCTGGACAGCCCAGCGGGGGGGGGAGACCCAGTACTTC. Residues: CAWTAQRGGETQYF.

This clone was found once. This chain uses TRBV19 with TRBJ1-2; D not resolved. This CDR3 region has 13 residues. V lost 5 bases and J 8 bases, leaving 15 bases between the germline ends. Germline V gene data show CDR1 as LNHDA and CDR2 as SQIVND (reference sequence). The CDR3 DNA sequence: TGTGCCAGTAGTCGGGGTGAGTCAGTCGGCTACACCTTC. Translating gives CASSRGESVGYTF. Combining the CDR3 with reference TRBV19 and TRBJ1-2 gives the whole variable domain DGGITQSPKYLFRKEGQNVTLSCEQNLNHDAMYWYRQDPGQGLRLIYYSQIVNDFQKGDIAEGYSVSREKKESFPLTVTSAQKNPTAFYLCASSRGESVGYTFGSGTRLTVV.

The chain recombines TRBV7-9 with TRBJ2-2, with a weak D call TRBD2 (6 bases). The CDR3 sequence is 14 residues long. CDR1 and CDR2 from the germline V gene are SEHNR and FQNEAQ (reference sequence). Trimming removed 1 base at V and 7 bases at J, with 10 bases between. The CDR3 sequence: CASSLVLAGGELFF. Written as DNA, the CDR3 is TGTGCCAGCAGCTTAGTACTAGCCGGCGGGGAGCTGTTTTTT.

This sequence joins TRBV3-1 (or the pseudogene TRBV3-2) and TRBJ2-1; D perhaps matches TRBD2 (5 bases). Germline CDR1 is LGHDT and CDR2 is YNNKEL (reference sequence). This CDR3 has 14 amino acids. V lost 1 base and J 5 bases, leaving 9 bases between the germline ends. DNA for the CDR3: TGTGCCAGCAGCCAAGCGGGAAGTAACAATGAGCAGTTCTTC. Residues: CASSQAGSNNEQFF.

V and J are TRBV24-1 and TRBJ2-5, with TRBD1 as a possible D gene (5 bases). V gave up 3 bases and J gave up 5 bases, with 9 bases separating them. The CDR3 loop spans 13 amino acids. Per germline, CDR1 KGHDR and CDR2 SFDVKD. CDR3 nucleotide sequence: TGTGCCACCAGTGATGGGGCAACGGAGACCCAGTACTTC. It is translated as CATSDGATETQYF.

The chain couples TRBV27 to TRBJ1-1, with TRBD1 as a possible D gene (6 bases). V was trimmed by 3 bases and J by 4 bases, leaving 15 bases between them. Germline loops: CDR1 MNHEY, CDR2 SMNVEV (reference sequence). CDR3 length: 15 residues. In DNA form, the CDR3 reads TGTGCCAGCAGTTTGGTAGGACAGAGTATCACTGAAGCTTTCTTT. Its protein is CASSLVGQSITEAFF.

The chain combines TRBV4-3 with TRBJ1-6; 7 positions agree with TRBD1. With V trimmed by 0 bases and J by 10 bases, 9 bases remained unmatched. CDR1 is LGHNA, CDR2 YSLEER, per germline. The CDR3 totals 16 residues. CDR3 sequence (DNA): TGCGCCAGCAGCCAAGATCAGGGGGGTTTCAGCTCACCCCTCCACTTT. Translated, it gives CASSQDQGGFSSPLHF.

The rearrangement uses TRBV20-1 and TRBJ2-7, with D maybe TRBD1 (7 bases). Looked up from germline, CDR1 is DFQATT and CDR2 is SNEGSKA (reference sequence). There are 11 residues in the CDR3. This chain's CDR3 is CRAGTDYEQYF. DNA for the CDR3: TGCAGGGCGGGGACAGACTACGAGCAGTACTTC.

This clone turned up a few times. This chain's CDR3 is CAWSARTAYGYTF. The CDR3 DNA reads as TGTGCCTGGAGTGCGCGGACAGCTTATGGCTACACCTTC. The chain joins TRBV30 to TRBJ1-2, with D possibly matching TRBD1 (6 bases). The germline gives CDR1 GTSNPN, CDR2 SVGIG (reference sequence). The CDR3 spans 13 residues. Trimming pared 1 base from V and 5 bases from J, leaving 11 bases between.

The chain has TRBV18 and TRBJ1-4, with D maybe TRBD1 (5 bases). The CDR3 has 13 residues. Germline V gives CDR1 KGHSH, CDR2 LQKENI. With 4 bases removed from V and 8 bases from J, the gap between germline ends came to 11 bases. The CDR3 DNA reads as TGTGCCAGCTCACAACAGGACGGGGAAAAACTGTTTTTT. It encodes CASSQQDGEKLFF.

The genes are TRBV5-1 and TRBJ2-1, with D possibly matching TRBD1 (5 bases). The V gene lost 5 bases and the J gene lost 7 bases, with 19 bases spanning the gap. Per germline, CDR1 SGHRS and CDR2 YFSETQ. This CDR3 is built from 15 residues. The DNA for the CDR3 is TGCGCCAGCAGACCTAATACGCAGGGTCGGAATGAGCAGTTCTTC. It yields the protein CASRPNTQGRNEQFF.

This clone appeared a few times. This chain connects TRBV5-1 to TRBJ1-1; no definite D call. The CDR3 loop spans 15 amino acids. CDR1 is SGHRS and CDR2 is YFSETQ in the germline V gene. The V and J ends lost 4 bases and 4 bases respectively, with 17 bases between them. The CDR3 spells CASSPGNRRRTEAFF. CDR3 DNA sequence: TGCGCCAGCAGCCCGGGTAACCGGCGACGCACTGAAGCTTTCTTT. The variable domain in full, completed from reference TRBV5-1 and TRBJ1-1, reads KAGVTQTPRYLIKTRGQQVTLSCSPISGHRSVSWYQQTPGQGLQFLFEYFSETQRNKGNFPGRFSGRQFSNSRSEMNVSTLELGDSALYLCASSPGNRRRTEAFFGQGTRLTVV.

Note on this clone: Within the sample, other DNA sequences also encode this same CDR3. The rearrangement links TRBV5-1 to TRBJ2-3, with TRBD1 matching 8 bases. The germline V gene encodes CDR1 SGHRS and CDR2 YFSETQ. The CDR3 length is 15 residues. V was clipped by 0 bases and J by 3 bases; unmatched bases: 3. For the CDR3, the DNA is TGCGCCAGCAGCTTGGCTCAGGGGGCGACAGATACGCAGTATTTT. Translation: CASSLAQGATDTQYF.

The CDR3 loop reads CASSYSLLVGTSTDTQYF. The DNA of the CDR3 is TGTGCCAGCAGCTACTCCTTGCTTGTAGGGACTAGCACAGATACGCAGTATTTT. The genes are TRBV7-9 and TRBJ2-3; possibly TRBD2 for D (6 bases). Looked up from germline, CDR1 is SEHNR and CDR2 is FQNEAQ (reference sequence). V was shortened by 4 bases and J by 0 bases, with 20 bases between the two germline ends. The CDR3 consists of 18 residues.

This chain links TRBV28 with TRBJ1-4, with 7 bases aligning to TRBD1. Germline V gene lookup returns CDR1 MDHEN and CDR2 SYDVKM. The V segment lost 6 bases and the J segment 1 base; nucleotides outside the gene matches: 5. This CDR3 has 15 amino acids. The CDR3 DNA reads as TGTGCCAGCAGCGAGACAGGGCAAACTAATGAAAAACTGTTTTTT. Amino acid sequence: CASSETGQTNEKLFF.

The rearrangement links TRBV5-4 to TRBJ1-2, with D uncertain. V shed 0 bases and J shed 2 bases, with 8 bases lying between them. CDR3 size: 14 residues. In germline, CDR1 is SGHNT, CDR2 YYREEE (reference sequence). The CDR3 sequence is CASSLDTSNYGYTF. For the CDR3, the DNA is TGTGCCAGCAGCTTGGATACATCGAACTATGGCTACACCTTC.

A remark on this clone: Other DNA sequences in this specimen translate into the identical CDR3. V and J are TRBV10-3 and TRBJ2-7; D not resolved. Trimming removed 2 bases at V and 1 base at J, with 9 bases between. The CDR3 loop spans 14 amino acids. Germline CDR1 and CDR2: ENHRY and SYGVKD. CDR3: CAISELAGSYEQYF. CDR3 coding DNA: TGTGCCATCAGTGAGCTGGCAGGATCCTACGAGCAGTACTTC.

The chain recombines TRBV15 with TRBJ2-2; D is ambiguous. V shed 3 bases and J shed 3 bases, with 14 bases lying between them. The CDR3 is made up of 16 amino acids. CDR1 is LNHNV, CDR2 YYDKDF, per germline (reference sequence). The CDR3 reads CATSRSRDMDTGELFF. The CDR3 DNA is TGTGCCACCAGCAGGTCTCGAGATATGGACACCGGGGAGCTGTTTTTT.

The rearrangement uses TRBV10-2 and TRBJ2-2; 9 nucleotides align to TRBD2. The germline gives CDR1 WSHSY, CDR2 SAAADI. This CDR3 contains 14 residues. V lost 6 bases to trimming and J lost 7 bases; unmatched junction nucleotides: 6. The CDR3: CASSLAGGIGELFF. The CDR3 DNA follows: TGCGCCAGCAGCTTGGCGGGAGGGATCGGGGAGCTGTTTTTT.

The genes are TRBV2 and TRBJ2-7; TRBD2 aligns across 7 bases. Germline CDR1 reads SNHLY; CDR2 reads FYNNEI. The CDR3 sequence is 12 residues long. The V and J ends lost 7 bases and 6 bases, in that order; junction bases with no gene match: 6. CDR3 loop: CASTGLEVEQYV. Here the CDR3 DNA reads TGTGCCAGCACCGGACTAGAAGTCGAGCAGTACGTC.

The rearrangement uses TRBV7-2 and TRBJ2-5, with D maybe TRBD2 (7 bases). CDR1 SGHTA and CDR2 FQGNSA come from the germline V gene. V lost 2 bases and J lost 4, with 14 bases in between. The CDR3 extends over 15 amino acids. For the CDR3, the DNA is TGTGCCAGCAGCTTACGGCGGGGGCCTGTAGAGACCCAGTACTTC. It specifies CASSLRRGPVETQYF.

V gene TRBV24-1 combines with J gene TRBJ2-3; 7 nucleotides agree with TRBD2. CDR1 is KGHDR, CDR2 SFDVKD, per germline. J gave up 5 bases and V 2 bases, and 9 bases lay outside the gene matches. The CDR3 extends over 16 amino acids. DNA for the CDR3: TGTGCCACCAGTGATTCGGGACTAATCCCATTAGATACGCAGTATTTT. Its protein product is CATSDSGLIPLDTQYF.

The chain employs TRBV7-2 and TRBJ2-2, with a weak D call TRBD2 (7 bases). The ends were cut back, 8 bases at V and 4 bases at J, with 14 bases in the middle. Germline loops: CDR1 SGHTA, CDR2 FQGNSA. The CDR3 covers 14 residues. DNA for the CDR3: TGTGCCAGCGGGGGGGCGGGAGTCACCGGGGAGCTGTTTTTT. Its protein product is CASGGAGVTGELFF.

There are a few counts of this clone. V usage is TRBV5-3 and J usage is TRBJ1-5; D might be TRBD1 (5 bases). TRBV5-3 is an open reading frame whose function is uncertain. The germline V and J ends were trimmed by 6 bases and 6 bases, with 13 bases remaining between them. The CDR3 consists of 13 residues. The CDR3 nucleotides are TGTGCCAGAACGGACAATACCCGTCAGCCCCAGCATTTT. Protein product: CARTDNTRQPQHF.

The chain couples TRBV5-1 to TRBJ2-5; D is possibly TRBD2 (6 bases). The V and J ends lost 4 bases and 5 bases respectively, with 18 bases between them. This CDR3 is built from 15 residues. From germline, CDR1 is SGHRS and CDR2 YFSETQ. CDR3 sequence reads: CASSPVGGAGETQYF. In DNA, the CDR3 is TGCGCCAGCAGCCCTGTAGGCGGGGCTGGGGAGACCCAGTACTTC.

The rearrangement links TRBV6-5 to TRBJ1-6; possibly TRBD1 for D (6 bases). The germline V and J ends were trimmed by 0 bases and 8 bases, with 11 bases remaining between them. Germline CDR1 reads MNHEY; CDR2 reads SVGAGI. The CDR3 has 15 amino acids. The CDR3, as DNA: TGTGCCAGCAGTTACTCAAATCACAGGGATTCACCCCTCCACTTT. Encoded protein: CASSYSNHRDSPLHF.